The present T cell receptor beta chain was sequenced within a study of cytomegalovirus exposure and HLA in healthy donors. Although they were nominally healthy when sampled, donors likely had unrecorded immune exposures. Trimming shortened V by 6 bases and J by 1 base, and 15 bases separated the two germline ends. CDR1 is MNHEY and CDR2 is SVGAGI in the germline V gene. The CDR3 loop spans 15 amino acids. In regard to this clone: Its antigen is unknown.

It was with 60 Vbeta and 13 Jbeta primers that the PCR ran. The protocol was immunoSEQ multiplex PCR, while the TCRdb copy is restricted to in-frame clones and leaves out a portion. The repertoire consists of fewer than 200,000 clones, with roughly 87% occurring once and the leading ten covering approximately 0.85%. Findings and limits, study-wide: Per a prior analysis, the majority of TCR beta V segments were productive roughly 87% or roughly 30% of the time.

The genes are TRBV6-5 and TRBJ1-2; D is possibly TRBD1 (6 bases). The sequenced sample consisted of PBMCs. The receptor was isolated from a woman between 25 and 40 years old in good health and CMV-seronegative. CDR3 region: CASSPVGHDNYGYTF. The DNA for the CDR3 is TGTGCCAGCAGCCCCGTGGGACACGATAACTATGGCTACACCTTC.